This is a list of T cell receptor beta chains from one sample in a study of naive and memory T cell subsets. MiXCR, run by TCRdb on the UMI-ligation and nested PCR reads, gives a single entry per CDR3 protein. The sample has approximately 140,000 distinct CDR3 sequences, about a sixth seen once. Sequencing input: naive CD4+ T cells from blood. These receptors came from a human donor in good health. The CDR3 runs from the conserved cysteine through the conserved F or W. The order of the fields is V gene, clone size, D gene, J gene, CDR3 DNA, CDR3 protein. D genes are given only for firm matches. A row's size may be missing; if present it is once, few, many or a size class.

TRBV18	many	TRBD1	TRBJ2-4	TGTGCCAGCTCACCGACAGGGGGACGGGACATTCAGTACTTC	CASSPTGGRDIQYF
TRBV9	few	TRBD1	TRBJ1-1	TGTGCCAGCAGCGTAGCAACGACAGGGGAAGCTTTCTTT	CASSVATTGEAFF
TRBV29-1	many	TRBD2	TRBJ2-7	TGCAGCGTTGAAGACGGTCGAGCGGGAACATCCTACGAGCAGTACTTC	CSVEDGRAGTSYEQYF
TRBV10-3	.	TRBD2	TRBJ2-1	TGTGCCATCAGTGAGCCCCTCTCGGGTAGCGGGAGGGCCGATGAGCAGTTCTTC	CAISEPLSGSGRADEQFF
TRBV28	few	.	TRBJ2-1	TGTGCCAGCAGTTCCCCCGATCCCTACAATGAGCAGTTCTTC	CASSSPDPYNEQFF
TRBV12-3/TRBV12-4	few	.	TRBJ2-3	TGTGCCAGCAGCTTACTACAGGGCGCAGGGGGGTTGGATACGCAGTATTTT	CASSLLQGAGGLDTQYF
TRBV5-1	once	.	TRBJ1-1	.	CASSFLGDGSGRTLKLSF
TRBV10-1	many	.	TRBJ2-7	TGCGCCAGCAGTCCAGGGACCGTGCTCGAGCAGTACTTC	CASSPGTVLEQYF
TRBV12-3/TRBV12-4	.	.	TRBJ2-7	TGTGCCAGCAGTTTGGGTATCGGGACGGCGGGGTACGAGCAGTACTTC	CASSLGIGTAGYEQYF
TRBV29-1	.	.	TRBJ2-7	TGCAGCGTTTCTGGACAAAACCTCTACGAGCAGTACTTC	CSVSGQNLYEQYF
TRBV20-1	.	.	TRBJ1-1	TGCAGTGCTAGAGATCGATCGAGGAACATGAACACTGAAGCTTTCTTT	CSARDRSRNMNTEAFF
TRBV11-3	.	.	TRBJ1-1	TGTGCCAGCAGTGGACAAACTCACACTGAAGCTTTCTTT	CASSGQTHTEAFF
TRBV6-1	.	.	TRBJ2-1	TGTGCCAGCAGTGAAAACCCTAGCTTTGGCAATGAGCAGTTCTTC	CASSENPSFGNEQFF
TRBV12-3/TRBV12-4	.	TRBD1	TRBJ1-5	TGTGCCAGCAGCCGACAGGGTAGGAACAATCAGCCCCAGCATTTT	CASSRQGRNNQPQHF
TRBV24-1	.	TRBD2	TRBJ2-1	TGTGCCACCAGTGTAGCGGGAGGGGGACGTGTTGAGCAGTTCTTC	CATSVAGGGRVEQFF
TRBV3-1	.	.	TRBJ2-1	TGTGCCAGCAGCCAAGAGGGACGCTCCTACAATGAGCAGTTCTTC	CASSQEGRSYNEQFF
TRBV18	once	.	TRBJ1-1	TGTGCCAGCGGAATCGTTGTGGACACTGAAGCTTTCTTT	CASGIVVDTEAFF
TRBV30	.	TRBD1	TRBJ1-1	TGTGCCTGGGCGGGGACAGGGAACACTGAAGCTTTCTTT	CAWAGTGNTEAFF
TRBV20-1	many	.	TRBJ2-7	TGCAGTGCTAGAGAACCCAAACAGGGCCACGAGCAGTACTTC	CSAREPKQGHEQYF
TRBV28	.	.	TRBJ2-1	TGTGCCAGCAACGGATACAATGAGCAGTTCTTC	CASNGYNEQFF
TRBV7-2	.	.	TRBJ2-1	TGTGCCAGCAGCGGATTTACAGGGTTAGGCAATGAGCAGTTCTTC	CASSGFTGLGNEQFF
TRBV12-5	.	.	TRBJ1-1	TGTGCTAGTGGCCTGGGACAAGGGAACACTGAAGCTTTCTTT	CASGLGQGNTEAFF
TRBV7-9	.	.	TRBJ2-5	TGTGCCAGCAGCTTAAACAGGAGGGACCAAGAGACCCAGTACTTC	CASSLNRRDQETQYF
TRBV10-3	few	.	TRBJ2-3	TGTGCCATCAGCGGGACGGAAGGAGATACGCAGTATTTT	CAISGTEGDTQYF
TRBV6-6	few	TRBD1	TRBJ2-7	TGTGCCAGCAGTTACCCCACAGGACAGGGGTACTCCTACGAGCAGTACTTC	CASSYPTGQGYSYEQYF
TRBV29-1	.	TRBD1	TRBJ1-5	TGCAGCGTACTAGACAGGGGACCCTTTCAGCCCCAGCATTTT	CSVLDRGPFQPQHF
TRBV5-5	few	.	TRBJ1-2	TGTGCCAGCAGCTTGGCAGGGAGCCCATATGGCTACACCTTC	CASSLAGSPYGYTF
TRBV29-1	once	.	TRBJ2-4	TGCAGCGTTGAAGATTTCCCCAGTTCCAAAAACATTCAGTACTTC	CSVEDFPSSKNIQYF
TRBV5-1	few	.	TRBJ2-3	TGCGCCAGCAGTAACGGAGTATCTAGCACAGATACGCAGTATTTT	CASSNGVSSTDTQYF
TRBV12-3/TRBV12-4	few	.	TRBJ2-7	TGTGCCAGCAGTTTACGGTTGGGGGACGGACAGTACTTC	CASSLRLGDGQYF
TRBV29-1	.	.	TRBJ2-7	TGCAGCGTAGGAGGGACAACCACCTACGAGCAGTACTTC	CSVGGTTTYEQYF
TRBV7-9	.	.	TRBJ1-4	TGTGCCAGCAGTCCGGAGAGTGAAAAACTGTTTTTT	CASSPESEKLFF
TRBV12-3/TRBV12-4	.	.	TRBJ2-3	TGTGCCAGCAGTTTATTGGCGGCAGATACGCAGTATTTT	CASSLLAADTQYF
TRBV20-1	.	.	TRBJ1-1	TGCAGTGCTTTGCCTGGACCAATTTACACTGAAGCTTTCTTT	CSALPGPIYTEAFF
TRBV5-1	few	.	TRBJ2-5	TGCGCCAGCAGCTTGGTGAGCCAAGAGACCCAGTACTTC	CASSLVSQETQYF
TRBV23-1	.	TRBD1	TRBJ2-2	TGCGCCAGCAGTCAATCCAGGGGGCGGAACACCGGGGAGCTGTTTTTT	CASSQSRGRNTGELFF
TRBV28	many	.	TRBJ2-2	TGTGCCAGCAGTTGGGACCTACAAAACACCGGGGAGCTGTTTTTT	CASSWDLQNTGELFF
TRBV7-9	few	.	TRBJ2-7	TGTGCCAGCAAACGAGATACAGGGTTCGAGCAGTACTTC	CASKRDTGFEQYF
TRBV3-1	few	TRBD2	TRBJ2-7	TGTGCCAGCAGCCAAGCCACCGGGACTAGAAACGAGCAGTACTTC	CASSQATGTRNEQYF
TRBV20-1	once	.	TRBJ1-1	TGCAGTGCGAGTGGGGGGGCTGGAGCTTTCTTT	CSASGGAGAFF
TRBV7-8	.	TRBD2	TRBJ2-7	TGTGCCAGCAGCAAACGAGTATCGGCGGGAGGGCCCTACGAGCAGTACTTC	CASSKRVSAGGPYEQYF
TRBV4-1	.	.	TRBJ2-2	TGCGCCAGCAGCCAAATGGCGTCGGCCAGGGTCACCGGGGAGCTGTTTTTT	CASSQMASARVTGELFF
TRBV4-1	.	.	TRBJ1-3	TGCGCCAGCAGCCAAGATGGGACGGACTCTGGAAACACCATATATTTT	CASSQDGTDSGNTIYF
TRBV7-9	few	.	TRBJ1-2	TGTGCCCCCGGGGAGGTCGGGAACTATGGCTACACCTTC	CAPGEVGNYGYTF
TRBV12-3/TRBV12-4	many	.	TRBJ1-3	TGTGCCAGCAGTTTAGGGGGCACCATATATTTT	CASSLGGTIYF
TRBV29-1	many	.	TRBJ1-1	TGCAGCGTTGAGGGGAGGGGCACTGAAGCTTTCTTT	CSVEGRGTEAFF
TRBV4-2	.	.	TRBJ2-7	TGTGCCAGCAGCCAAAGACAGGACCCAACCTACGAGCAGTACTTC	CASSQRQDPTYEQYF
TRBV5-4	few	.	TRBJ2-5	TGTGCCAGCAGCTTGGCCACAGGTCCGAGTGAGACCCAGTACTTC	CASSLATGPSETQYF
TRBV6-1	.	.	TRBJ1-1	TGTGCCAGCAGACCGGACGGAACCAAGATGAACACTGAAGCTTTCTTT	CASRPDGTKMNTEAFF
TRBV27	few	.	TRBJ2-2	TGTGCCAGCAGTTTATCCGCCCGAGCAGGGCTGATTCCCGGGGAGCTGTTTTTT	CASSLSARAGLIPGELFF
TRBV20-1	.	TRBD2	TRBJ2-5	TGCAGTGCTAGCGGGAGGGGCCAAGAGACCCAGTACTTC	CSASGRGQETQYF
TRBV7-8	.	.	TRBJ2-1	TGTGCCAGCAACCCCCGCGGGGGCACCTACAATGAGCAGTTCTTC	CASNPRGGTYNEQFF
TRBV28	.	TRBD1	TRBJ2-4	TGTGCCAGCAGCACGGGACAGCTAAACATTCAGTACTTC	CASSTGQLNIQYF